This is a list of T cell receptor beta chains from one sample in a study of blood T cell repertoires in COVID-19. Libraries were prepared by immunoSEQ multiplex PCR; TCRdb keeps only in-frame clonotypes and omits some of them. Of around 300,000 clones in the sample, 83% were seen once. Sequencing was carried out using peripheral blood. These receptors were collected from a woman between 45 and 65 years old who had recovered from COVID-19. Each CDR3 is given with its conserved first and last residue. Fields, in order: D gene, clone size, V gene, J gene, CDR3 protein, CDR3 DNA. The D gene is left open where the match is weak. For some rows the clone size is stated as once, few or many, or as a class when expanded; others skip it.

TRBD1,once,TRBV28,TRBJ1-2,CASSPGGRGYTF,TGTGCCAGCAGCCCAGGGGGTAGGGGCTACACCTTC
.,.,TRBV9,TRBJ1-2,CASSVGSGPYGYTF,TGTGCCAGCAGCGTCGGGTCAGGGCCGTATGGCTACACCTTC
.,few,TRBV28,TRBJ1-5,CASSGSNQPQHF,TGTGCCAGCAGCGGTAGCAATCAGCCCCAGCATTTT
.,.,TRBV19,TRBJ1-1,CASSGGVNTEAFF,TGTGCCAGTAGCGGAGGGGTGAACACTGAAGCTTTCTTT
.,.,TRBV7-3,TRBJ2-3,CASSLTYTDTQYF,TGTGCCAGCAGCCTCACTTACACAGATACGCAGTATTTT
TRBD1,.,TRBV6-5,TRBJ1-1,CASSKQGEDTEAFF,TGTGCCAGCAGCAAACAGGGGGAGGACACTGAAGCTTTCTTT
.,.,TRBV3-1/TRBV3-2,TRBJ2-3,CASSPRGADTQYF,TGTGCCAGCAGTCCCAGGGGGGCAGATACGCAGTATTTT
TRBD2,.,TRBV6-2/TRBV6-3,TRBJ2-7,CASSYRGRAYEQYF,TGTGCCAGCAGTTACCGCGGGAGGGCCTACGAGCAGTACTTC
.,.,TRBV7-9,TRBJ1-3,CASSPRGNSGNTIYF,TGTGCCAGCAGCCCCCGTGGCAACTCTGGAAACACCATATATTTT
.,.,TRBV19,TRBJ1-4,CASHRTTNEKLFF,TGTGCCAGTCACAGGACAACTAATGAAAAACTGTTTTTT
.,.,TRBV28,TRBJ1-1,CASSFGNTEAFF,TGTGCCAGCAGTTTCGGGAACACTGAAGCTTTCTTT
TRBD1,.,TRBV15,TRBJ1-4,CATSSVLGTGDEKLFF,TGTGCCACCAGCAGCGTGCTCGGGACAGGGGATGAAAAACTGTTTTTT
.,.,TRBV11-2,TRBJ1-1,CASSQGGGTPEAFF,TGTGCCAGCAGCCAGGGCGGAGGGACCCCTGAAGCTTTCTTT
.,.,TRBV6-5,TRBJ2-7,CASSYSETGKYEQYF,TGTGCCAGCAGTTACTCGGAAACAGGGAAATACGAGCAGTACTTC
TRBD2,.,TRBV7-8,TRBJ2-1,CASSFGLLAGPNYNEQFF,TGTGCCAGCAGCTTCGGCTTACTAGCGGGACCGAATTACAATGAGCAGTTCTTC
TRBD1,.,TRBV7-3,TRBJ1-2,CASSFDRGNGYTF,TGTGCCAGCAGCTTCGACAGGGGAAATGGCTACACCTTC